A selection of T cell receptor beta chains follows, all from one sample in a study of blood T cell repertoires in COVID-19. This table comes from immunoSEQ multiplex PCR, and its TCRdb copy is limited to in-frame clones, with some not included. This sample yields under 250,000 clones, of which just over 85% are seen a single time; approximately 1.4% belongs to the top ten. Sequencing used peripheral blood. The receptors stem from a man at least 80 years old with acute or convalescent COVID-19. CDR3s leave out the opening cysteine and the closing phenylalanine or tryptophan. Fields, in order: J gene, V gene, CDR3 protein.

TRBJ2-7 | TRBV12-3/TRBV12-4 | ASSTAYSYEQY
TRBJ1-1 | TRBV12-5 | ASGPEGTEAF
TRBJ2-3 | TRBV9 | ASSTYTDTQY
TRBJ2-2 | TRBV9 | AGRSGEHTGELF
TRBJ2-2 | TRBV6-2/TRBV6-3 | ASSNRDYPTNTGELF
TRBJ1-1 | TRBV5-1 | ASSPRQGGSNTEAF
TRBJ1-6 | TRBV4-3 | ASGDRENSPLH
TRBJ1-1 | TRBV7-3 | ASGTGANTEAF
TRBJ2-1 | TRBV7-2 | ASSTTGQAYGEQF
TRBJ1-2 | TRBV6-5 | ASSYSRRGNYGYT
TRBJ1-6 | TRBV27 | ASSFSGTEESPLH
TRBJ2-1 | TRBV28 | ASSYSYNEQF
TRBJ1-5 | TRBV18 | ASSPEGANQPQH
TRBJ2-3 | TRBV11-3 | ASSVSLGDTQY
TRBJ1-4 | TRBV6-2/TRBV6-3 | ASSYAGQPEEKLF
TRBJ1-2 | TRBV6-6 | ASRKTGIDYGYT
TRBJ2-7 | TRBV14 | ASSQVLAGEQY
TRBJ2-2 | TRBV18 | ASSSGATTGELF
TRBJ2-5 | TRBV19 | ASSPQEGAETQY
TRBJ1-6 | TRBV7-3 | ASSLAGETYNSPLH
TRBJ1-6 | TRBV7-2 | ASSYQGFNSPLH
TRBJ2-5 | TRBV27 | ASRSPGGTQY
TRBJ1-1 | TRBV6-5 | ASGPGSSTEAF
TRBJ1-6 | TRBV5-1 | ASRTSDRKVSPLH
TRBJ2-6 | TRBV29-1 | SVVPLDRERGSGANVLT
TRBJ1-5 | TRBV7-9 | RGSGDQPQH
TRBJ2-1 | TRBV10-3 | AISAEGDEQF
TRBJ2-2 | TRBV6-5 | ASSKDRGGAGELF
TRBJ1-2 | TRBV7-3 | ASSLIRELYGYT
TRBJ1-1 | TRBV14 | ASSQETRDTEAF
TRBJ2-2 | TRBV28 | ASSSNPSTGELF
TRBJ1-2 | TRBV19 | ASSMSGEINYGYT
TRBJ2-5 | TRBV19 | ASSPPGVRGETQY
TRBJ1-1 | TRBV19 | ATSRRPQQTEAF
TRBJ2-2 | TRBV6-5 | AARLAGDTGELF
TRBJ2-3 | TRBV7-2 | ASSLSGTSSDTQY
TRBJ2-1 | TRBV9 | ASSVGSLSLSYNEQF
TRBJ2-1 | TRBV6-5 | ASSYSKRDNEQF
TRBJ2-7 | TRBV4-2 | ASSQLSGSYEQY
TRBJ2-2 | TRBV2 | ASRETGGVGELF
TRBJ2-2 | TRBV7-2 | ASSFGPTPGELF
TRBJ2-5 | TRBV19 | ASSITSGTETQY
TRBJ1-3 | TRBV3-1/TRBV3-2 | ASSQGSRGRSGNTIY
TRBJ1-3 | TRBV9 | ASSAEVWGPGNTIY
TRBJ2-3 | TRBV6-1 | ASSEYVDTQY
TRBJ2-2 | TRBV11-2 | ASSFTNTGELF
TRBJ2-5 | TRBV6-5 | ASTPSGGETQY
TRBJ1-5 | TRBV5-8 | ASSLDSGVSNQPQH
TRBJ2-7 | TRBV6-5 | ASSSQSGNYEQY
TRBJ1-5 | TRBV2 | ASSVRGNQPQH
TRBJ2-3 | TRBV18 | ASSLSGATDTQY
TRBJ1-3 | TRBV9 | ASSVGGSSGNTIY
TRBJ1-1 | TRBV28 | ASSFLGQGETEAF
TRBJ1-1 | TRBV13 | ATWTEGKQEAF